This T cell receptor (beta chain) was captured by sequencing in a study of CD8+CD57+ T cells in acquired aplastic anemia. Study-level findings and limits: It was found that more than 25 CD8+ CDR3 sequences were shared between patients and controls.

This clonotype was seen a single time. The target antigen is unknown. The CDR3 loop spans 15 amino acids. CDR1 LNHDA and CDR2 SQIVND come from the germline V gene (reference sequence). V lost 6 bases and J 4 bases, leaving 13 bases between the germline ends. Sequenced patients had shown CD8+CD57+ cell expansion by flow cytometry. Genomic DNA, serving as template, underwent TCR beta VDJ and CDR3 profiling. Each CDR3 protein is one row after TCRdb ran MiXCR on the reads. The sample yields some 200,000 distinct CDR3 sequences, roughly half seen once. Sequencing used sorted CD4+, CD8+, or CD8+CD57+ T cells (not recorded which) from PBMCs. The TCR was taken from a human donor with aplastic anemia. V and J are TRBV19 and TRBJ1-6; possibly TRBD1 for D (6 bases). CDR3 region: CASSATGAYNSPLHF. CDR3 in DNA: TGTGCCAGTAGCGCGACAGGCGCGTATAATTCACCCCTCCACTTT.